This TCR beta chain was found in a study of siplizumab effects on memory and regulatory T cells (dated by TCRdb to between 2018 and 2020). With regard to the full study: The effect of the anti-CD2 antibody siplizumab on alloreactive T-cell subsets was examined in allogeneic mixed lymphocyte reactions constructed from human PBMCs.

To note about this clone: It has no known antigen specificity. Within one base of it there is no much larger clone, and no base qualities were kept.

Here V drops 0 bases and J drops 11 bases, and the junction holds 6 bases not matched to any gene. Counted from cysteine to phenylalanine, this CDR3 has 12 amino acids. Only the CDR3 region is kept as DNA, spanning 36 bases read in frame from base 1. For CDR1 and CDR2, the germline V gene (reference sequence) lists GTSNPN and SVGIG. Findings and caveats that apply to the study as a whole: Because sequences at frequencies below about 10^-5 were poorly captured, only a minor fraction of alloreactive clones could be mapped back to unstimulated subsets. The cumulative frequency of alloreactive sequences traceable to unstimulated CD4+ memory T cells was significantly reduced by siplizumab. Among mappable alloreactive CD4+ clones, an average Treg-derived fraction of around 71% was observed with siplizumab, compared with roughly 28% in control reactions. Whether proliferating Tregs from siplizumab cultures actually had suppressive function was not functionally confirmed. Unstimulated naive T cells appeared more diverse than memory T cells, and naive cells seemed to contribute substantially to the alloresponse. About 80-96% of proliferating CD4+ or CD8+ clones could not be given a naive or memory phenotype.

Library preparation was by the immunoSEQ multiplex PCR assay. Each sample had roughly 90,000 TCR templates assayed by the deep sequencing platform. Genomic DNA extracted from sorted T cells was used for TCRbeta CDR3 sequencing. Concerning the study's data processing: The R programming language was used for clonal analysis of the TCRbeta CDR3 data. Alloreactive CD4+ and CD8+ clones were defined by comparing unstimulated samples with post-reaction CFSE-low samples. Regulatory or non-regulatory origin of alloreactive CD4+ clones was assigned by matching sequences to the sorted unstimulated Treg and non-Treg repertoires. Imported from immuneACCESS, the table was reduced by TCRdb to in-frame sequences with V and J called. These copies leave out some clones; in studies compared against another copy, an unresolved V gene accounts for under half, and the cause of the remainder is not known. The V and J calls and clone size were taken over from that table, and D and trimming were inferred from the DNA. Recorded for this sample are over 100,000 clones; over 85% of them occurred a single time. The top ten clonotypes cover around 0.16% of the sample.

Sorted unstimulated T cells and proliferating T cells recovered from mixed lymphocyte reactions were subjected to TCRbeta CDR3 sequencing. Fresh whole blood from more than 8 HLA-typed healthy donors was used as the source from which PBMCs were isolated. To map where alloreactive clones came from, CD4+ non-regulatory T cells in the unstimulated state were FACS-sorted. The V and J segments used are TRBV30 and TRBJ2-5, and 7 bases in between align with TRBD1. Sequencing used non-Treg CD4+ T cells sorted from blood. What the cell subset or site label conveys for this sample: FACS-sorted unstimulated CD4+ non-regulatory T cells. This clonotype was sampled from a human donor in good health. The CDR3 is CAWSVRDSRQYF. The DNA sequence follows: TGTGCCTGGAGTGTACGGGACAGCCGTCAGTACTTC.